These 32 T cell receptor beta chains were all obtained from the same sample, sequenced in a study of OX40 agonist ivuxolimab in advanced cancers. Method: immunoSEQ multiplex PCR; TCRdb's copy keeps in-frame clones and lacks some. This table has more than 20,000 clones, over 65% appearing once. The specimen comprised CD4+ or CD8+ T cells sorted from blood, sampled in a trial of the OX40 agonist ivuxolimab. Every receptor here comes from an adult with an advanced solid tumor such as melanoma, head and neck, liver or kidney cancer.

The genes are TRBV18 and TRBJ1-1; 12 bases line up with TRBD1. The germline gives CDR1 KGHSH, CDR2 LQKENI. V was pared by 0 bases and J by 6 bases, with 2 bases of the junction left unmatched. This CDR3 contains 15 residues. CDR3 DNA: TGTGCCAGCTCACCACCGGGACAGGGGGCTCCTGAAGCTTTCTTT. Amino acid sequence: CASSPPGQGAPEAFF.

The chain couples TRBV7-9 to TRBJ1-4; D gene ambiguous. V was clipped by 4 bases and J by 7 bases, with 19 bases between them. Germline loops: CDR1 SEHNR, CDR2 FQNEAQ (reference sequence). This CDR3 is built from 16 residues. The CDR3 is CASSSPAYPVSEKLFF. In DNA form, the CDR3 reads TGTGCCAGCAGCTCCCCGGCCTACCCGGTATCTGAAAAACTGTTTTTT.

This chain joins TRBV5-4 and TRBJ2-3, with TRBD2 matching 15 bases. Germline lookup yields CDR1 SGHNT and CDR2 YYREEE (reference sequence). The CDR3 is 18 residues long. With 0 bases clipped from V and 2 bases from J, the junction kept 4 bases outside the gene matches. CDR3 residues: CASSLVGLAGGLTDTQYF. The CDR3 region has the DNA TGTGCCAGCAGCTTGGTCGGACTAGCGGGAGGGCTCACAGATACGCAGTATTTT.

The CDR3, as DNA: TGTGCCAGCAGCCAAGATGGGGCGGCGGGCAATGAGCAGTTCTTC. Translation gives CASSQDGAAGNEQFF. V is TRBV4-2 and J is TRBJ2-1; D might be TRBD1 or TRBD2, each matching 5 bases. The CDR3 contains 15 residues. Germline assignment: CDR1 LGHNA and CDR2 YNFKEQ. V was cut by 0 bases and J by 6 bases, with 12 bases left in between.

This clone was counted between two and nine times. The V gene is TRBV27, the J gene TRBJ2-7; weak D call: TRBD2 (5 bases). Trimming removed 2 bases at V and 5 bases at J, with 7 bases between. Germline assignment: CDR1 MNHEY and CDR2 SMNVEV (reference sequence). This CDR3 has 12 amino acids. For the CDR3, the DNA is TGTGCCAGCAGTTTAAACGGGGACGAGCAGTACTTC. Its translation is CASSLNGDEQYF.

The V and J genes are TRBV7-9 and TRBJ2-1, with TRBD2 identical over 8 bases. The CDR3 is 16 amino acids. The V and J ends lost 5 bases and 8 bases, in that order; junction bases with no gene match: 14. Germline V gene lookup returns CDR1 SEHNR and CDR2 FQNEAQ (reference sequence). The CDR3 loop reads CASSPEGLARPDEQFF. In DNA form, the CDR3 reads TGTGCCAGCAGCCCCGAAGGACTAGCAAGACCGGATGAGCAGTTCTTC.

The chain couples TRBV13 to TRBJ1-5; D is unresolved. The CDR3 spans 13 residues. The V gene lost 0 bases and the J gene lost 7 bases, with 7 bases spanning the gap. Germline loops: CDR1 PRHDT, CDR2 FYEKMQ (reference sequence). The CDR3, as DNA: TGTGCCAGCAGCTTAGGCTCCCGACAGCCCCAGCATTTT. Translated, it gives CASSLGSRQPQHF.

V usage is TRBV4-1 and J usage is TRBJ2-7; 7 bases map to TRBD2. Per germline, CDR1 MGHRA and CDR2 YSYEKL. The V segment lost 0 bases and the J segment 11 bases; nucleotides outside the gene matches: 13. The CDR3 sequence is 15 residues long. This CDR3 is CASSQDALAKGWKYF. The DNA of the CDR3 is TGCGCCAGCAGCCAAGATGCACTAGCGAAAGGCTGGAAGTACTTC.

The chain joins TRBV28 to TRBJ1-4, with 7 bases that match TRBD1. CDR3 length: 17 residues. CDR1 and CDR2 (germline): MDHEN, SYDVKM. V dropped 5 bases and J dropped 0; count of bases not matched to a gene: 9. CDR3 residues: CASSQRLGGATNEKLFF. The CDR3 DNA reads as TGTGCCAGCAGTCAAAGGCTAGGGGGCGCAACTAATGAAAAACTGTTTTTT.

The chain is built from TRBV15 and TRBJ2-2; tentative D call: TRBD1 (6 bases). V lost 1 base to trimming and J lost 2 bases, with 11 bases between them. Germline CDR1 LNHNV, CDR2 YYDKDF (reference sequence). The CDR3 runs to 16 residues. The CDR3 sequence is CATSRVGQTNTGELFF. For the CDR3, the DNA is TGTGCCACCAGCAGAGTAGGACAGACCAACACCGGGGAGCTGTTTTTT. The variable domain in full, completed from reference TRBV15 and TRBJ2-2, reads DAMVIQNPRYQVTQFGKPVTLSCSQTLNHNVMYWYQQKSSQAPKLLFHYYDKDFNNEADTPDNFQSRRPNTSFCFLDIRSPGLGDTAMYLCATSRVGQTNTGELFFGEGSRLTVL.

The chain is built from TRBV4-1 and TRBJ1-5; D unclear. V was trimmed by 2 bases and J by 7 bases, leaving 15 bases between them. The length of the CDR3 is 15 residues. Germline V lookup: CDR1 MGHRA, CDR2 YSYEKL. The CDR3 region is CASSQLGGVHQPQHF. Here the CDR3 DNA reads TGCGCCAGCAGCCAATTAGGTGGCGTACACCAGCCCCAGCATTTT.

Only a few counts were recorded for this clone. CDR3 sequence (DNA): TGTGCCAGCAGCTCTAGCGGACTTAACACCGGGGAGCTGTTTTTT. It translates to CASSSSGLNTGELFF. The chain couples TRBV5-8 to TRBJ2-2; TRBD2 aligns across 7 bases. The germline gives CDR1 SGHTS, CDR2 YDEGEE. The CDR3 covers 15 residues. V lost 3 bases and J lost 2; bases outside the gene matches: 4.

J is TRBJ1-6 and V is TRBV15, with unresolved D. Germline V gene lookup returns CDR1 LNHNV and CDR2 YYDKDF (reference sequence). The ends were cut back, 1 base at V and 3 bases at J, with 7 bases in the middle. CDR3 length: 15 residues. CDR3 in amino acids: CATSRVGSYNSPLHF. Written as DNA, the CDR3 is TGTGCCACCAGCAGAGTAGGGAGCTATAATTCACCCCTCCACTTT.

A few counts support this clone. The chain has TRBV6-6 and TRBJ2-7; D may be TRBD1 or TRBD2 (5 bases each). Between the trimmed V and J ends, which lost 6 bases and 1 base, there was a span of 7 bases. The CDR3 is 12 residues long. Germline-derived CDR1 and CDR2 are MNHNY and SVGAGI (reference sequence). The CDR3 protein is CASRGVSYEQYF. In DNA, the CDR3 is TGTGCCAGCAGGGGGGTGTCCTACGAGCAGTACTTC.

This clone showed up just a few times. The rearrangement links TRBV6-1 to TRBJ2-7; a weak D match, TRBD2 (6 bases). The germline V gene has CDR1 MNHNS and CDR2 SASEGT. Trimming left V 8 bases short and J 2 bases short, with 16 bases between. There are 14 residues in the CDR3. CDR3: CASQPPREAYEQYF. The CDR3 region has the DNA TGTGCCAGCCAACCCCCCAGGGAGGCCTACGAGCAGTACTTC.

The chain uses TRBV19 and TRBJ2-2, with TRBD2 matching 8 bases. V lost 3 bases and J lost 5; bases outside the gene matches: 11. The germline gives CDR1 LNHDA, CDR2 SQIVND (reference sequence). CDR3 length equals 17 residues. CDR3 residues: CASSIKGLARGTGELFF. The CDR3 DNA follows: TGTGCCAGTAGTATTAAAGGACTAGCCCGGGGGACCGGGGAGCTGTTTTTT.

The chain recombines TRBV27 with TRBJ2-3; D is possibly TRBD1 or TRBD2 (5 bases each). Between the trimmed V and J ends, which lost 0 bases and 3 bases, there was a span of 13 bases. The CDR3 extends over 16 amino acids. Germline values: CDR1 MNHEY, CDR2 SMNVEV (reference sequence). The CDR3 spells CASSLSVGVGTDTQYF. CDR3 nucleotides: TGTGCCAGCAGTTTATCGGTGGGGGTGGGTACAGATACGCAGTATTTT.

The chain recombines TRBV5-1 with TRBJ2-7; D is ambiguous. The CDR3 sequence is 13 residues long. The V end lost 0 bases, the J end lost 3 bases, and 7 bases lay between the germline ends. Germline CDR1 reads SGHRS; CDR2 reads YFSETQ. The chain's CDR3 is CASSLAGFYEQYF. In DNA, the CDR3 is TGCGCCAGCAGCTTGGCTGGGTTCTACGAGCAGTACTTC.

The chain is built from TRBV9 and TRBJ2-3; possible D gene TRBD2, 7 bases. This CDR3 comprises 16 residues. V was shortened by 3 bases and J by 6 bases, with 20 bases between the two germline ends. Germline V gives CDR1 SGDLS, CDR2 YYNGEE. DNA for the CDR3: TGTGCCAGCAGCGCCTTGACAGGAATGGGAGGGGATACGCAGTATTTT. Its protein is CASSALTGMGGDTQYF.

V and J are TRBV28 and TRBJ2-5; D is undetermined. The DNA end favors TRBJ2-7, so the J call may be wrong. This CDR3 comprises 13 residues. Germline CDR1 is MDHEN and CDR2 is SYDVKM. The CDR3: CASGPGLRTEQYF. As DNA, the CDR3 is TGTGCCAGCGGCCCGGGTCTTCGGACCGAGCAGTACTTC.

CDR3 bases: TGTGCCAGCAGCCCCCTTAGCGGGAGGCGTACCGGGGAGCTGTTTTTT. Translating it yields CASSPLSGRRTGELFF. The chain joins TRBV9 to TRBJ2-2; 10 positions match TRBD2. The ends lost 4 bases at V and 5 bases at J; junction bases unmatched: 8. Per the germline V gene, CDR1 is SGDLS and CDR2 is YYNGEE. This CDR3 spans 16 amino acids.

The rearrangement links TRBV28 to TRBJ2-5, with D perhaps TRBD1 (6 bases). Germline V CDR1 and CDR2: MDHEN, SYDVKM. Trimming removed 10 bases at V and 5 bases at J, with 20 bases between. CDR3 length: 14 residues. CDR3 nucleotide sequence: TGTGCCACCATAACCTCCAGGGGCGGGGAGACCCAGTACTTC. Translated, it gives CATITSRGGETQYF. Filled out from reference TRBV28 and TRBJ2-5, the complete variable domain reads DVKVTQSSRYLVKRTGEKVFLECVQDMDHENMFWYRQDPGLGLRLIYFSYDVKMKEKGDIPEGYSVSREKKERFSLILESASTNQTSMYLCATITSRGGETQYFGPGTRLLVL.

The chain combines TRBV19 with TRBJ1-5, with D perhaps TRBD1 (6 bases). Trimming left V 3 bases short and J 5 bases short, with 14 bases between. The CDR3 covers 15 residues. The germline gives CDR1 LNHDA, CDR2 SQIVND (reference sequence). The CDR3 is CASSMMTGDYQPQHF. CDR3 coding DNA: TGTGCCAGTAGTATGATGACAGGAGACTATCAGCCCCAGCATTTT. Supplemented by reference TRBV19 and TRBJ1-5, the full variable domain reads DGGITQSPKYLFRKEGQNVTLSCEQNLNHDAMYWYRQDPGQGLRLIYYSQIVNDFQKGDIAEGYSVSREKKESFPLTVTSAQKNPTAFYLCASSMMTGDYQPQHFGDGTRLSIL.

This clone was seen only once. The V call is TRBV28, the J call TRBJ2-1; D gene unclear. Trimming took off 1 base at V and 7 bases at J, with 8 bases between the two ends. The CDR3 runs 13 residues. Germline values: CDR1 MDHEN, CDR2 SYDVKM. The CDR3 coding sequence is TGTGCCAGCAGTTTATTCCTCCGGAATGAGCAGTTCTTC. The encoded protein is CASSLFLRNEQFF.

CDR3: CASSLSSWGVYGYTF. In DNA form, the CDR3 reads TGTGCCAGCAGTTTAAGTTCATGGGGTGTCTATGGCTACACCTTC. This rearrangement joins TRBV28 to TRBJ1-2, with D unresolved. This CDR3 has 15 amino acids. In germline, CDR1 is MDHEN, CDR2 SYDVKM. Trimming stripped 2 bases from V and 4 bases from J, with 14 bases between.

The V gene is TRBV6-1, the J gene TRBJ1-1; D remains ambiguous. Germline CDR1 is MNHNS and CDR2 is SASEGT. With 6 bases removed from V and 1 base from J, the gap between germline ends came to 3 bases. The CDR3 runs 11 residues. CDR3: CASSWNTEAFF. As DNA, the CDR3 is TGTGCCAGCAGCTGGAACACTGAAGCTTTCTTT.

In this sample, this clone turned up once. The chain combines TRBV11-2 with TRBJ2-5, with no clear D. The tail of the sequence fits TRBJ2-7 better, so the J call may be wrong. Germline-derived CDR1 and CDR2 are SGHAT and FQNNGV. This CDR3 is 11 amino acids long. CDR3 sequence reads: CASSLNHEQYF. CDR3 nucleotides: TGTGCCAGCAGCTTGAACCACGAGCAGTACTTC.

This clone was observed once. The J gene is TRBJ2-7, the V gene TRBV11-2, with TRBD2 matching 9 bases. The CDR3 covers 15 residues. Unmatched junction bases numbered 1, after V lost 1 base and J lost 0 bases. From germline, CDR1 is SGHAT and CDR2 FQNNGV. Here the CDR3 reads CASSLGSGSSYEQYF. Here the CDR3 DNA reads TGTGCCAGCAGCTTAGGTAGCGGGAGCTCCTACGAGCAGTACTTC.

The chain joins TRBV28 to TRBJ2-7, with TRBD1 matching over 8 bases. The CDR3 spans 15 residues. J lost 2 bases, V lost 6 bases, and 9 bases had no gene match. Germline lookup yields CDR1 MDHEN and CDR2 SYDVKM. This chain's CDR3 is CASRQPTGETYEQYF. In DNA, the CDR3 is TGTGCCAGCAGACAGCCGACAGGGGAGACCTACGAGCAGTACTTC.

The chain couples TRBV28 to TRBJ2-7; D not resolved. V was pared by 5 bases and J by 3 bases, with 11 bases between. This CDR3 contains 13 residues. CDR1 MDHEN and CDR2 SYDVKM come from the germline V gene. The CDR3 region has the DNA TGTGCCAGCAGTCATGGACCCCTCTACGAGCAGTACTTC. Protein product: CASSHGPLYEQYF.

This rearrangement joins TRBV6-5 to TRBJ2-1; D is perhaps TRBD2 (5 bases). The germline V gene encodes CDR1 MNHEY and CDR2 SVGAGI. The CDR3 length is 15 residues. With 1 base removed from V and 2 bases from J, the gap between germline ends came to 9 bases. CDR3 bases: TGTGCCAGCAGTTACTATCCTAGCCCCTACAATGAGCAGTTCTTC. This translates into CASSYYPSPYNEQFF.

This clone has just a few counts. CDR3 nucleotides: TGTGCCAGCAGTTACTCTTTCGCGGGAGCCATCTACGAGCAGTACTTC. As protein: CASSYSFAGAIYEQYF. This rearrangement joins TRBV6-5 to TRBJ2-7; 7 bases are shared with TRBD2. The CDR3 length is 16 residues. The J segment lost 3 bases and the V segment lost 0 bases, leaving 8 bases of the junction unmatched. Germline V gene lookup returns CDR1 MNHEY and CDR2 SVGAGI.